The 20 T cell receptor beta chains presented below share a single source sample, sequenced in a study of spatial heterogeneity in lung cancer. TCRdb analysed the 5' RACE reads with MiXCR anew, one entry per CDR3 protein. The sample yields roughly 10,000 distinct CDR3 sequences, approximately 6.8% seen once. Time point given: sample taken at primary tumor resection. Without sorting, whole RNA was sequenced from tumor, nontumor lung or frozen PBMC. The sample was PBMCs, taken at surgery. Every receptor here comes from a male donor with early-stage non-small cell lung cancer.

This clonotype was seen only a few times. The library was prepared for alpha chains; this beta chain is a stray read, so its frequency means little. The gene calls are TRBV27 and TRBJ2-3; TRBD2 might be the D (6 bases). V was pared by 2 bases and J by 3 bases, with 15 bases between. Germline loops: CDR1 MNHEY, CDR2 SMNVEV (reference sequence). CDR3 length: 16 amino acids. The CDR3 sequence is CASSLPRLEITDTQYF. As DNA, the CDR3 is TGTGCCAGCAGTTTACCCCGACTAGAAATTACAGATACGCAGTATTTT.

This clonotype was counted at least ten times. A library made for alpha chains picked up this beta chain off target, so its size means little. V is TRBV12-3 or TRBV12-4 and J is TRBJ2-1; no clear D. This CDR3 comprises 12 residues. Trimming took 5 bases from V and 5 from J, leaving 7 bases between them. The CDR3 bases are TGTGCCAGCAGTGAAGACAACAATGAGCAGTTCTTC. Translating gives CASSEDNNEQFF.

This clonotype was detected ten times or more. Found in a library prepared for alpha chains, this beta chain is an off-target read, and its abundance has little meaning. The rearrangement joins TRBV5-5 to TRBJ2-1; no definite D call. The V end lost 3 bases, the J end lost 2 bases, and 9 bases lay between the germline ends. This CDR3 comprises 14 residues. From germline, CDR1 is SGHKS and CDR2 YYEKEE (reference sequence). The CDR3 sequence is CASSSGGTYNEQFF. The CDR3 nucleotides read TGTGCCAGCAGCTCCGGTGGGACCTACAATGAGCAGTTCTTC.

Within the sample, this clonotype is medium-sized. A library made for alpha chains picked up this beta chain off target, so its size means little. V is TRBV15 and J is TRBJ2-3; 7 bases line up with TRBD1. CDR3 length: 15 amino acids. CDR1 and CDR2 from the germline V gene are LNHNV and YYDKDF (reference sequence). J lost 5 bases, V lost 0 bases, and 5 bases had no gene match. The CDR3 nucleotides are TGTGCCACCAGCAGAGATATGTCAGGGGGAGATACGCAGTATTTT. Amino acid sequence: CATSRDMSGGDTQYF.

This clonotype came up a few times. As an off-target read in a library built for alpha chains, this beta chain has a frequency of little significance. V gene TRBV20-1 combines with J gene TRBJ2-1, with 9 bases identical to TRBD2. Germline V gene sequence: CDR1 DFQATT, CDR2 SNEGSKA (reference sequence). Unmatched junction bases numbered 12, after V lost 8 bases and J lost 7 bases. There are 14 residues in the CDR3. The CDR3 sequence is CSPTGAGGPNEQFF. CDR3 DNA sequence: TGCAGTCCCACTGGGGCGGGAGGGCCAAATGAGCAGTTCTTC.

This clonotype was detected only a few times. Since it is a stray read in a library aimed at alpha chains, this beta chain has a size that is not meaningful. The chain recombines TRBV4-3 with TRBJ2-2; TRBD2 matches 8 bases. J was trimmed by 6 bases and V by 0 bases; bases with no gene match: 3. The CDR3 is made up of 15 amino acids. Looked up from germline, CDR1 is LGHNA and CDR2 is YSLEER. The CDR3 reads CASSQERGESGELFF. Written as DNA, the CDR3 is TGCGCCAGCAGCCAAGAGCGGGGGGAATCCGGGGAGCTGTTTTTT.

This clonotype was seen a few times. Found in a library prepared for alpha chains, this beta chain is an off-target read, and its abundance has little meaning. This chain joins TRBV27 and TRBJ1-6, with TRBD1 matching over 7 bases. This CDR3 is built from 16 residues. CDR1 MNHEY and CDR2 SMNVEV come from the germline V gene (reference sequence). Losses at the gene ends were 5 bases for V and 7 bases for J; bases not matched to a gene: 11. DNA of the CDR3: TGTGCCAGCAGTCTAATCACTGGCAGGGGGAATTCACCCCTCCACTTT. Translating it yields CASSLITGRGNSPLHF.

This clonotype has at least ten counts. This beta chain was picked up by a library intended for alpha chains and is off target, so its count carries little meaning. The chain joins TRBV2 to TRBJ2-1; possible D gene TRBD2, 5 bases. The germline V and J ends were trimmed by 6 bases and 6 bases, with 18 bases remaining between them. Germline V gene data show CDR1 as SNHLY and CDR2 as FYNNEI. The CDR3 length is 15 residues. The CDR3 here is CASSELPKSGNEQFF. The CDR3 region has the DNA TGTGCCAGCAGCGAACTACCCAAAAGCGGCAATGAGCAGTTCTTC. Based on the CDR3 plus reference TRBV2 and TRBJ2-1, the full variable domain is EPEVTQTPSHQVTQMGQEVILRCVPISNHLYFYWYRQILGQKVEFLVSFYNNEISEKSEIFDDQFSVERPDGSNFTLKIRSTKLEDSAMYFCASSELPKSGNEQFFGPGTRLTVL.

For this clonotype: As an off-target read in a library built for alpha chains, this beta chain has a frequency of little significance. The rearrangement links TRBV11-2 to TRBJ2-3; TRBD1 matches 9 bases. The germline CDR1 and CDR2 sequences are SGHAT and FQNNGV. The CDR3 runs 15 residues. Trimming cost V 2 bases and J 3 bases; bases outside gene matches: 3. DNA for the CDR3: TGTGCCAGCAGCTTACCGACAGGGGGGACAGATACGCAGTATTTT. Its protein product is CASSLPTGGTDTQYF.

This clonotype was counted many times. With the library built for alpha chains, this beta chain is off target and its frequency is not meaningful. Here the CDR3 DNA reads TGTGCCAGCTCACCGGGGGACAATCAGCCCCAGCATTTT. Translated, it gives CASSPGDNQPQHF. This chain connects TRBV18 to TRBJ1-5, with D possibly TRBD1 on 5 matching bases. CDR1 and CDR2 from the germline V gene are KGHSH and LQKENI. Trimming took 3 bases from V and 3 from J, leaving 6 bases between them. The CDR3 is 13 amino acids. The full variable domain, completed using reference TRBV18 and TRBJ1-5, is NAGVMQNPRHLVRRRGQEARLRCSPMKGHSHVYWYRQLPEEGLKFMVYLQKENIIDESGMPKERFSAEFPKEGPSILRIQQVVRGDSAAYFCASSPGDNQPQHFGDGTRLSIL.

Note on this clonotype: In a library made to pick up alpha chains, this beta chain is a stray read with a size that means little. This chain uses TRBV6-6 with TRBJ1-1; 8 nucleotides agree with TRBD1. This CDR3 has 16 amino acids. Germline V lookup: CDR1 MNHNY, CDR2 SVGAGI (reference sequence). With 2 bases clipped from V and 3 bases from J, the junction kept 8 bases outside the gene matches. Here the CDR3 reads CASSYGLDRVDTEAFF. Written as DNA, the CDR3 is TGTGCCAGCAGTTACGGGCTGGACAGGGTCGACACTGAAGCTTTCTTT.

This clonotype was observed many times. Because the library targeted alpha chains, this beta chain is an off-target read whose size means little. The chain recombines TRBV6-5 with TRBJ2-3, with 14 bases matching TRBD2. Germline V lookup: CDR1 MNHEY, CDR2 SVGAGI. V was pared by 5 bases and J by 5 bases, with 6 bases of the junction left unmatched. The CDR3 is made up of 16 amino acids. In DNA form, the CDR3 reads TGTGCCAGCAGTCGACTCGGGACTAGCGGGAGAGATACGCAGTATTTT. This gives the protein CASSRLGTSGRDTQYF.

Points on this clonotype: Since it is a stray read in a library aimed at alpha chains, this beta chain has a size that is not meaningful. V is TRBV12-3 or TRBV12-4 and J is TRBJ2-2; TRBD1 aligns across 8 bases. The length of the CDR3 is 15 residues. J was trimmed by 7 bases and V by 7 bases; bases with no gene match: 11. The CDR3 protein is CASMPAGGLVGELFF. For the CDR3, the DNA is TGTGCCAGCATGCCGGCAGGGGGCCTGGTCGGGGAGCTGTTTTTT.

The sample holds many counts of this clonotype. This beta chain is a stray sequence in a library constructed for alpha chains; its clone size is not meaningful. The V and J genes are TRBV7-8 and TRBJ2-3; 8 nucleotides agree with TRBD1. With 4 bases clipped from V and 3 bases from J, the junction kept 6 bases outside the gene matches. CDR1 is SGHVS, CDR2 FQNEAQ, per germline. The CDR3 covers 15 residues. The CDR3 DNA is TGTGCCAGCAGCTCCGACAGGGGCGTAACAGATACGCAGTATTTT. This translates into CASSSDRGVTDTQYF.

This clonotype was found many times. A library made for alpha chains picked up this beta chain off target, so its size means little. The chain is built from TRBV6-2 or TRBV6-3 and TRBJ2-7; possibly TRBD1 or TRBD2 for D (5 bases each). This CDR3 comprises 15 residues. V lost 5 bases to trimming and J lost 3 bases, with 17 bases between them. Germline CDR1 MNHEY, CDR2 SVGEGT. The CDR3 sequence is CASSRSGSRHYEQYF. The DNA for the CDR3 is TGTGCCAGCAGTCGTTCAGGGAGCCGTCACTACGAGCAGTACTTC.

The table lists this clonotype with many counts. Since the library was made to target alpha chains, this beta chain is a stray read and its abundance is not meaningful. The gene calls are TRBV20-1 and TRBJ2-1; D gene ambiguous. The germline V and J ends were trimmed by 0 bases and 2 bases, with 14 bases remaining between them. Germline V CDR1 and CDR2: DFQATT, SNEGSKA (reference sequence). The CDR3 has 16 residues. DNA of the CDR3: TGCAGTGCTAGAGATCAGGCAGTTAGTACCTACAATGAGCAGTTCTTC. It codes for CSARDQAVSTYNEQFF.

On this clonotype itself: Within a library made for alpha chains, this beta chain is off target, and its count is uninformative. This chain links TRBV6-5 with TRBJ2-7, with D uncertain. Trimming cost V 0 bases and J 0 bases, with 6 bases left between them. This CDR3 has 14 residues. The germline CDR1 and CDR2 sequences are MNHEY and SVGAGI. CDR3 protein: CASSYSYSSYEQYF. CDR3 in DNA: TGTGCCAGCAGTTACTCGTACAGCTCCTACGAGCAGTACTTC.

In this sample, this clonotype turned up a few times. Within a library made for alpha chains, this beta chain is off target, and its count is uninformative. The chain combines TRBV12-3 or TRBV12-4 with TRBJ1-2, with D hard to call. The CDR3 is made up of 13 amino acids. The ends were cut back, 6 bases at V and 5 bases at J, with 13 bases in the middle. The CDR3 DNA reads as TGTGCCAGCAGAATAGAAGGTTCATATGGCTACACCTTC. It translates to CASRIEGSYGYTF.

This clonotype was picked up a small number of times. In a library made to pick up alpha chains, this beta chain is a stray read with a size that means little. The J gene is TRBJ2-2, the V gene TRBV24-1, with TRBD2 identical over 10 bases. Germline V gene lookup returns CDR1 KGHDR and CDR2 SFDVKD. The V gene end was trimmed by 2 bases and the J gene end by 2 bases; junction bases not matched to a gene: 1. This CDR3 is built from 16 residues. The CDR3: CATSDWTSGNTGELFF. For the CDR3, the DNA is TGTGCCACCAGTGATTGGACTAGCGGTAACACCGGGGAGCTGTTTTTT.

About this clonotype itself: This beta chain was picked up by a library intended for alpha chains and is off target, so its count carries little meaning. The chain uses TRBV7-6 and TRBJ2-1, with TRBD2 matching 12 bases. Germline CDR1 and CDR2: SGHVS and FNYEAQ. There are 18 residues in the CDR3. The V segment lost 5 bases and the J segment 3 bases; nucleotides outside the gene matches: 11. CDR3 nucleotide sequence: TGTGCCAGCAGCCCAGGGGCTAGCGGGGGGGAACGCTACAATGAGCAGTTCTTC. It yields the protein CASSPGASGGERYNEQFF.